This T cell receptor (beta chain) is from a study of blood T cells in healthy people across ages. Isolating PBMCs gave at least 6.5 million of these cells per sample. Per the germline V gene, CDR1 is SGDLS and CDR2 is YYNGEE. The CDR3 spans 16 residues. V lost 4 bases and J 1 base, leaving 18 bases between the germline ends. A J-beta primer mix and a sample-barcoded 5' primer were used in a second PCR of about 6 to 12 cycles. TCRdb reprocessed the 5' RACE reads via MiXCR and lists one record per CDR3 protein. The sample has 1,800,000 or so distinct CDR3 sequences; more than 35% are singletons. The J gene is TRBJ2-7, the V gene TRBV9; possible D gene TRBD1, 6 bases. The TCR comes from a human donor in good health. Material: blood. CDR3 in DNA: TGTGCCAGCAGCCCCTGGGACACCGGTATTTCCTACGAGCAGTACTTC. It specifies CASSPWDTGISYEQYF.